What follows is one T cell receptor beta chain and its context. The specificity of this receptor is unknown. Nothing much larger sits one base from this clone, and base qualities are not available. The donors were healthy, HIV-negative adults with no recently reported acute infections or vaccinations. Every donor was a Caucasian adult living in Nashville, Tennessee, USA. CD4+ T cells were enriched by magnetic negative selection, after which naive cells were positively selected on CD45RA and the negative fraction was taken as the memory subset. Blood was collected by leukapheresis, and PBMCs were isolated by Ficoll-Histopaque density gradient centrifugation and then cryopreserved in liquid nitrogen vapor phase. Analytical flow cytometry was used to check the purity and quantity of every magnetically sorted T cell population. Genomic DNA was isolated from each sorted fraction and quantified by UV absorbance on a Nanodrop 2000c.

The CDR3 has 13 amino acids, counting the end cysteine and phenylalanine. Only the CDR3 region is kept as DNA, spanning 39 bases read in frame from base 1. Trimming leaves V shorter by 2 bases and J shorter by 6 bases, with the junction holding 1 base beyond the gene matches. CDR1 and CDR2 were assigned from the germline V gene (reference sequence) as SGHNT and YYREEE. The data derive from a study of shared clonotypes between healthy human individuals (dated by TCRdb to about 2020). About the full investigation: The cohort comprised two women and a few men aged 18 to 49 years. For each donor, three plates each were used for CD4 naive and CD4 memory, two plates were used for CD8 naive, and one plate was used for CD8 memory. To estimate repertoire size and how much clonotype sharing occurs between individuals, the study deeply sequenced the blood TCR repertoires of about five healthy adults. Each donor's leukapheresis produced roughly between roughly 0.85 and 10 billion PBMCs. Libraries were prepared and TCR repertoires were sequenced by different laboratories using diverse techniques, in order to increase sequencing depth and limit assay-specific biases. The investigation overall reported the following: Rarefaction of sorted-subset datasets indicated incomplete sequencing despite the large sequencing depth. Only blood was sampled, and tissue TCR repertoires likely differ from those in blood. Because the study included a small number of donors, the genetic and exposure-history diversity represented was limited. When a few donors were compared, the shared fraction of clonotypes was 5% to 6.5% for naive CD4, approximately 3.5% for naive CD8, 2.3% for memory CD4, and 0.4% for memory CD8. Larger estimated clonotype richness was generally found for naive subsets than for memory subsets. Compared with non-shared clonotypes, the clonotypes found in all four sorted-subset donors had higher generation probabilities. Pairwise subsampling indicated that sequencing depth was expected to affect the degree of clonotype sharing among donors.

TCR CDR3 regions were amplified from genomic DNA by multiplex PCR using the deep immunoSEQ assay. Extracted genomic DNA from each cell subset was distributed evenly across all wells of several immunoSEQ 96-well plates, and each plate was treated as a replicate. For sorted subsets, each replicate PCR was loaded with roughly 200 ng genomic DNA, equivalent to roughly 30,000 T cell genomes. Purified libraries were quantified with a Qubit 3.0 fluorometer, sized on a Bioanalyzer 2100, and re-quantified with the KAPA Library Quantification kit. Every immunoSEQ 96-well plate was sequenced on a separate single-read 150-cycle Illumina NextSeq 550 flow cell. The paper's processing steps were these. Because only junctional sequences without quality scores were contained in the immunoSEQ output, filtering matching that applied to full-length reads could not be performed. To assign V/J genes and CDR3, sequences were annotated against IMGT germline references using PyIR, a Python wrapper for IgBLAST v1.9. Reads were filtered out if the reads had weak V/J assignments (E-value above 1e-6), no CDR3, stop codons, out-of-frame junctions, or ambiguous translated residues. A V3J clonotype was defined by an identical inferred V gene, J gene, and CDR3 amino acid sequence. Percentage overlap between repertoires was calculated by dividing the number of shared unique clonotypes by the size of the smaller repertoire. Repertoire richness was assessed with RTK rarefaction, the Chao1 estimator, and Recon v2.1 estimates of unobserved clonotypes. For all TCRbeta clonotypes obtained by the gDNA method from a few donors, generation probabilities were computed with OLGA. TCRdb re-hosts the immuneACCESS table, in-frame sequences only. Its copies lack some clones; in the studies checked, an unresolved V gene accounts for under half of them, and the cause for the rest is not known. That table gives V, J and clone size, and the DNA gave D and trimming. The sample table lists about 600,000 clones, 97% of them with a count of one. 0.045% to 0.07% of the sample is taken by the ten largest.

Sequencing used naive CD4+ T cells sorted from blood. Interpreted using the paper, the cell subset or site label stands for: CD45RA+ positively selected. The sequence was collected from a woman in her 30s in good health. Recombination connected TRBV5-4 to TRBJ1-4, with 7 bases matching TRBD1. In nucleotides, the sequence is TGTGCCAGCAGCTTTACAGGGGATGAAAAACTGTTTTTT. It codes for CASSFTGDEKLFF.